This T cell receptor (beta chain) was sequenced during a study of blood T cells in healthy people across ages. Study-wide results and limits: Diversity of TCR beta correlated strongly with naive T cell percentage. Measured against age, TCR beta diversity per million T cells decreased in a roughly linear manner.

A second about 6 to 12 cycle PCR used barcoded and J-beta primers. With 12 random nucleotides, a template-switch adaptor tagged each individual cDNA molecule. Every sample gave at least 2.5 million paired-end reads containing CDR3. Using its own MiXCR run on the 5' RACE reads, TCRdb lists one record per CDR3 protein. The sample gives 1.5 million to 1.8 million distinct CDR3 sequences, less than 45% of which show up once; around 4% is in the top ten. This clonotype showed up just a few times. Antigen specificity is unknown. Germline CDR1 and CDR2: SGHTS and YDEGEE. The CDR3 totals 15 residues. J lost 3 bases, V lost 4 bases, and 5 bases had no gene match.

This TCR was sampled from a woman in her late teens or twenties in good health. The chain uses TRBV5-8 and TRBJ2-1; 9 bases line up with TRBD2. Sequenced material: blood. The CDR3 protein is CASSIGLAIYNEQFF. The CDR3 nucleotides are TGTGCCAGCAGCATAGGACTAGCGATCTACAATGAGCAGTTCTTC. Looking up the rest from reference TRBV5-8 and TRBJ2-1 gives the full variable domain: EAGVTQSPTHLIKTRGQQATLRCSPISGHTSVYWYQQALGLGLQFLLWYDEGEERNRGNFPPRFSGRQFPNYSSELNVNALELEDSALYLCASSIGLAIYNEQFFGPGTRLTVL.